The 3 T cell receptor beta chains in this list originate from one sample, sequenced in a study of blood T cell repertoires in COVID-19. TCRdb keeps only in-frame clones here, not all; method: immunoSEQ multiplex PCR. In the table there are roughly 100,000 clones, about four fifths of which are singletons. Sequencing was done on a sample of peripheral blood. The receptors shown here come from a man aged 35 to 55 with active or convalescent COVID-19.

This clone was found a few times. Other nucleotide sequences in the sample specify the same CDR3. The chain couples TRBV7-2 to TRBJ2-3, with 7 bases that match TRBD2. Germline CDR1 reads SGHTA; CDR2 reads FQGNSA. Trimming cost V 1 base and J 2 bases; bases outside gene matches: 3. The CDR3 contains 15 residues. CDR3 sequence (DNA): TGTGCCAGCAGCTTAGGACTAGCTTACACAGATACGCAGTATTTT. As protein: CASSLGLAYTDTQYF.

This clone was detected only once. V gene TRBV6-5 combines with J gene TRBJ2-5, with D uncertain. The V gene lost 0 bases and the J gene lost 5 bases, with 10 bases spanning the gap. In germline, CDR1 is MNHEY, CDR2 SVGAGI. The CDR3 loop spans 14 amino acids. The CDR3 here is CASSYSWFQETQYF. CDR3 sequence (DNA): TGTGCCAGCAGTTACTCGTGGTTTCAGGAGACCCAGTACTTC.

V and J are TRBV5-6 and TRBJ1-2; the match to TRBD1 covers 9 bases. V shed 4 bases and J 8 bases; nucleotides not matched to a gene: 9. CDR1 and CDR2 (germline): SGHDT, YYEEEE. The CDR3 extends over 14 amino acids. This CDR3 is CASSLLQGAEGYTF. CDR3 sequence (DNA): TGTGCCAGCAGCCTACTACAGGGGGCGGAGGGCTACACCTTC.